This entry features one TCR beta chain sequence. The target of this receptor is not known. The sample holds no much larger clone one base away, and base qualities are not on file. For CDR1 and CDR2, the germline V gene lists MGHRA and YSYEKL. Between the V and J ends, shortened by 4 bases and 0 bases respectively, the junction contains 19 bases. Counted from cysteine to phenylalanine, this CDR3 has 18 amino acids. Of all the DNA, just the CDR3 is kept, 54 bases in frame from base 1. Each collaborating institution followed its own protocols to collect whole blood in K2EDTA tubes. For TCRbeta analysis, collaborators shipped samples in one of three forms: frozen whole blood, isolated PBMCs, or DNA extracted from either of those sample types. This specimen belongs to a study of blood T cell repertoires in COVID-19 (dated by TCRdb to the early 2020s). Background for the entire study: Samples from collaborators originated in the United States, Italy and Spain and spanned both the acute and convalescent phases of COVID-19. The dataset comprised deeply sampled blood TCRbeta repertoires from subjects exposed to, actively infected with, or recovered from COVID-19. A de-identified subject ID, COVID-19 status, age in years and sex were almost always included in the sample metadata. The repertoires were released in a freely available public database intended as a resource for research on the immune response to SARS-CoV-2. The material from the prospective study consisted of cDNA or gDNA derived from T cells, B-cell-depleted T cells, or PBMCs. Where available, HLA class I and class II types were obtained from metadata supplied by the sample provider rather than from assay-based typing. The samples were drawn from the first 160 participants of the ongoing ImmuneRACE study and from 1,254 subjects provided by 6 global collaborators.

Broader findings and caveats from the paper: The quantity of clinical and demographic metadata differed by source and by participant and was supplied without curation.

The immunoSEQ Assay, a bias-controlled multiplex PCR, was used to amplify TCRbeta CDR3 regions from genomic DNA. On the study's bioinformatics: Nucleated cell counts per sample were estimated from amplification of reference gene primers within the assay. To quantify the absolute abundance of each unique TCRbeta CDR3 rearrangement, sequence reads were collapsed and filtered. For each sample, productive Simpson clonality was calculated by taking the square root of Simpson's diversity index across productive rearrangements. The source is immuneACCESS, and TCRdb retained only in-frame sequences with V and J called. Part of the clones is not carried over; for the studies checked, unresolved V genes explain less than half of this, and the remainder is unexplained. V and J calls and clone size follow that table, whereas D and trimming were derived from the DNA. The sample has roughly 120,000 clones on record, approximately 80% of them singletons. Jointly, the top ten make up 9% to 15% of the sample.

This sequence uses TRBV4-1 and TRBJ1-3; a tentative D match to TRBD1 spans 5 bases. The clonotype originates from a woman aged 55-75 years with acute or convalescent COVID-19. Sequenced material: peripheral blood. The DNA sequence is TGCGCCAGCAGCCCTCAATCGGGGGGAGGCCGCTCTGGAAACACCATATATTTT. It encodes CASSPQSGGGRSGNTIYF.